Each of the 18 T cell receptor beta chains below was sequenced from the same sample in a study of shared clonotypes between healthy human individuals. Repertoires were generated with immunoSEQ multiplex PCR, while TCRdb's copy carries only in-frame clones and drops some. The sample records roughly 2,500,000 clones, roughly 93% being singletons. Sequencing input: naive CD4+ T cells from PBMCs. Indicated subset: CD45RA+ positively selected. These TCRs come from a man aged 18 to 29 in good health. Some clones in this sample may be carry-over from other donors' samples.

The V and J genes are TRBV2 and TRBJ1-2; D not certain. The CDR3 covers 13 residues. The germline gives CDR1 SNHLY, CDR2 FYNNEI. The V gene lost 8 bases and the J gene lost 1 base, with 11 bases spanning the gap. CDR3 sequence reads: CASRADDNYGYTF. CDR3 DNA sequence: TGTGCCAGCCGCGCGGATGATAACTATGGCTACACCTTC.

J is TRBJ2-7 and V is TRBV6-1; 11 bases are shared with TRBD2. In germline, CDR1 is MNHNS, CDR2 SASEGT. The V and J ends lost 4 bases and 4 bases, in that order; junction bases with no gene match: 15. The CDR3 runs 18 residues. CDR3 bases: TGTGCCAGCAGTGTCGCCTCCCGGGCTAGCGGGAGGTGGTACGAGCAGTACTTC. Translated: CASSVASRASGRWYEQYF.

V gene TRBV2 combines with J gene TRBJ1-1, with D perhaps matching TRBD1 (5 bases). The germline V and J ends were trimmed by 6 bases and 0 bases, with 8 bases remaining between them. The germline CDR1 and CDR2 sequences are SNHLY and FYNNEI. There are 13 residues in the CDR3. The CDR3 nucleotides read TGTGCCAGCAGGACAGACGTGAACACTGAAGCTTTCTTT. It encodes CASRTDVNTEAFF.

The V gene is TRBV7-9, the J gene TRBJ1-1, with D unclear. Germline values: CDR1 SEHNR, CDR2 FQNEAQ (reference sequence). V was clipped by 0 bases and J by 0 bases, with 11 bases between them. CDR3 length: 16 residues. The CDR3 DNA reads TGTGCCAGCAGCTTAGCTGGAAGTTTCATGAACACTGAAGCTTTCTTT. Its protein is CASSLAGSFMNTEAFF.

The V call is TRBV4-2, the J call TRBJ2-1; TRBD2 agrees at 7 bases. V gave up 0 bases and J gave up 5 bases; unmatched junction bases: 10. CDR1 and CDR2 (germline): LGHNA, YNFKEQ. This CDR3 has 17 amino acids. The DNA for the CDR3 is TGTGCCAGCAGCCAAGATCCCCTGACTAGCCGGAACAATGAGCAGTTCTTC. Translating gives CASSQDPLTSRNNEQFF.

V and J are TRBV6-1 and TRBJ2-2, with D possibly matching TRBD1 (6 bases). CDR3 size: 14 residues. Trimming removed 7 bases at V and 6 bases at J, with 15 bases between. Germline V CDR1 and CDR2: MNHNS, SASEGT. CDR3 sequence reads: CASTESWGPGELFF. The CDR3 nucleotides read TGTGCCAGCACCGAATCATGGGGGCCCGGGGAGCTGTTTTTT.

The chain is built from TRBV27 and TRBJ2-1; no definite D call. CDR1 MNHEY and CDR2 SMNVEV come from the germline V gene (reference sequence). V lost 6 bases to trimming and J lost 0 bases, with 6 bases between them. The CDR3 covers 13 residues. The CDR3 is CASRVSSYNEQFF. Here the CDR3 DNA reads TGTGCCAGCAGAGTTAGCTCCTACAATGAGCAGTTCTTC.

V usage is TRBV5-1 and J usage is TRBJ1-2; D is unresolved. The CDR3 runs to 18 residues. Trimming left V 1 base short and J 4 bases short, with 23 bases between. The germline gives CDR1 SGHRS, CDR2 YFSETQ. The CDR3 nucleotides are TGCGCCAGCAGCTTGTCCCTAAGAAGAAATCGGATGCTCTATGGCTACACCTTC. Protein product: CASSLSLRRNRMLYGYTF.

CDR3 nucleotide sequence: TGCAGCGTTGAAACTAAACTGGGCTACGAGCAGTACTTC. The encoded protein is CSVETKLGYEQYF. V gene TRBV29-1 combines with J gene TRBJ2-7; D is ambiguous. Trimming pared 2 bases from V and 3 bases from J, leaving 11 bases between. This CDR3 has 13 residues. Germline assignment: CDR1 SQVTM and CDR2 ANQGSEA.

The chain has TRBV6-5 and TRBJ2-1; TRBD2 agrees at 14 bases. Germline V CDR1 and CDR2: MNHEY, SVGAGI. The V gene end was trimmed by 6 bases and the J gene end by 7 bases; junction bases not matched to a gene: 5. CDR3 length: 15 amino acids. The CDR3 is CASRTGTSGSNEQFF. In DNA form, the CDR3 reads TGTGCCAGCAGGACCGGGACTAGCGGGAGTAATGAGCAGTTCTTC.

The rearrangement joins TRBV7-3 to TRBJ2-2, with D hard to call. There are 14 residues in the CDR3. The V gene lost 5 bases and the J gene lost 5 bases, with 12 bases spanning the gap. The germline CDR1 and CDR2 sequences are SGHTA and FQGTGA. The CDR3 coding sequence is TGTGCCAGCAGCCCAACCCAAGGTACCGGGGAGCTGTTTTTT. Amino acids: CASSPTQGTGELFF.

The rearrangement links TRBV2 to TRBJ1-2; 10 bases are shared with TRBD1. V lost 9 bases to trimming and J lost 7 bases; unmatched junction nucleotides: 23. The germline CDR1 and CDR2 sequences are SNHLY and FYNNEI. This CDR3 is 18 amino acids long. The CDR3 is CARVRPGTGEFAGRGYTF. The CDR3, as DNA: TGTGCCAGGGTAAGGCCCGGGACAGGGGAGTTCGCTGGTCGTGGCTACACCTTC.

V usage is TRBV18 and J usage is TRBJ1-3, with 8 bases identical to TRBD1. This CDR3 is built from 16 residues. Germline V lookup: CDR1 KGHSH, CDR2 LQKENI. V shed 6 bases, J shed 1 base, and the junction held 8 bases outside the gene matches. This CDR3 is CASSRDRISSGNTIYF. The CDR3 DNA reads as TGTGCCAGCTCGCGGGACAGGATCTCTTCTGGAAACACCATATATTTT.

The chain is built from TRBV2 and TRBJ1-2, with D possibly matching TRBD1 (5 bases). Per germline, CDR1 SNHLY and CDR2 FYNNEI. V was clipped by 6 bases and J by 1 base, with 9 bases between them. The CDR3 has 13 amino acids. CDR3 region: CASSMGVNYGYTF. In DNA, the CDR3 is TGTGCCAGCAGCATGGGGGTTAACTATGGCTACACCTTC.

V gene TRBV28 combines with J gene TRBJ2-1, with 10 bases lining up with TRBD1. There are 15 residues in the CDR3. Trimming cost V 4 bases and J 9 bases; bases outside gene matches: 9. Germline loops: CDR1 MDHEN, CDR2 SYDVKM. CDR3 sequence: CASSSPGQGPGEQFF. For the CDR3, the DNA is TGTGCCAGCAGTTCACCGGGACAGGGGCCGGGTGAGCAGTTCTTC. Based on the CDR3 plus reference TRBV28 and TRBJ2-1, the full variable domain is DVKVTQSSRYLVKRTGEKVFLECVQDMDHENMFWYRQDPGLGLRLIYFSYDVKMKEKGDIPEGYSVSREKKERFSLILESASTNQTSMYLCASSSPGQGPGEQFFGPGTRLTVL.

This chain links TRBV6-1 with TRBJ2-4, with TRBD2 identical over 12 bases. The CDR3 runs 15 residues. Germline CDR1 is MNHNS and CDR2 is SASEGT. V lost 5 bases and J lost 5; bases outside the gene matches: 4. The CDR3 sequence: CASSSSGRGENIQYF. DNA of the CDR3: TGTGCCAGCAGTTCTAGCGGGAGGGGGGAAAACATTCAGTACTTC.

V is TRBV19 and J is TRBJ1-2; D not certain. Germline lookup yields CDR1 LNHDA and CDR2 SQIVND (reference sequence). V lost 6 bases and J 8 bases, leaving 13 bases between the germline ends. This CDR3 comprises 12 residues. The DNA of the CDR3 is TGTGCCAGTAGGGCCCTTGGGTTGGGCTACACCTTC. The encoded protein is CASRALGLGYTF.

In DNA form, the CDR3 reads TGTGCCAGCAGCCGTGGGACTAGCGGTTGGGAGACCCAGTACTTC. Translating it yields CASSRGTSGWETQYF. The chain uses TRBV7-2 and TRBJ2-5; 11 bases map to TRBD2. Germline CDR1 is SGHTA and CDR2 is FQGNSA. The trim removed 5 bases at V and 5 bases at J, leaving 7 bases unmatched. This CDR3 region has 15 residues.